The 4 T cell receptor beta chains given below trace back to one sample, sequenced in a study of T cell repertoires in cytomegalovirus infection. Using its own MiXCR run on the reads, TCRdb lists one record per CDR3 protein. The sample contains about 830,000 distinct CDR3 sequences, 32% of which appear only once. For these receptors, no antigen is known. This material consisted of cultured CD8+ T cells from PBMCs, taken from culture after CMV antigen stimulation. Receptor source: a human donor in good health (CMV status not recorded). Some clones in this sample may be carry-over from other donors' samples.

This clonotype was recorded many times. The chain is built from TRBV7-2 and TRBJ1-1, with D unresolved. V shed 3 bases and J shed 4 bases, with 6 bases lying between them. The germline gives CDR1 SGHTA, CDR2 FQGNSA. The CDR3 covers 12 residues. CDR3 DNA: TGTGCCAGCAGCTTTTCGGGCACTGAAGCTTTCTTT. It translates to CASSFSGTEAFF.

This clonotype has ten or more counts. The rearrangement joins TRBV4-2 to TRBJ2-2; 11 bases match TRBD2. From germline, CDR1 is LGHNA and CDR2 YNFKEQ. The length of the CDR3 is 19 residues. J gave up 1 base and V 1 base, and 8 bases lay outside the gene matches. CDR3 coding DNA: TGTGCCAGCAGCCAAGTTCTATCTAGCGGGGGGCAGAACACCGGGGAGCTGTTTTTT. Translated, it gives CASSQVLSSGGQNTGELFF.

Here the CDR3 DNA reads TGTGCCAGCAGTTTTAACCAGGGATGGAGGTCGGCAGATACGCAGTATTTT. This gives the protein CASSFNQGWRSADTQYF. The rearrangement joins TRBV28 to TRBJ2-3; D is perhaps TRBD1 or TRBD2 (5 bases each). The V gene lost 3 bases and the J gene lost 4 bases, with 20 bases spanning the gap. The germline CDR1 and CDR2 sequences are MDHEN and SYDVKM. CDR3 length: 17 amino acids.

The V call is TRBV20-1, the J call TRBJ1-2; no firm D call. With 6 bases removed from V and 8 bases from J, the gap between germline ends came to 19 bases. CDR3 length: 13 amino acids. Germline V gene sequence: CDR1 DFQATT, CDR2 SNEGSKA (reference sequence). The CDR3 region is CSAPGGRAWGYTF. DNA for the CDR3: TGCAGTGCCCCCGGAGGACGAGCTTGGGGCTACACCTTC.